This T cell receptor (beta chain) was sequenced for a study of blood T cell repertoires in COVID-19. Study as a whole: Donors in the United States, Italy and Spain gave samples during acute or convalescent COVID-19. Nucleic acid was either cDNA or gDNA, and it came from T cells, B-cell-depleted T cells, or PBMCs.

Membership in each cohort depended on participant-reported clinical history. Original processing notes: Scientists estimated how many nucleated cells there were by amplifying reference gene primers. Clones were sequenced by immunoSEQ multiplex PCR, and TCRdb holds only the in-frame ones, with some missing. That table is the source of V, J and clone size, and D and trimming were worked out from the DNA. Of around 300,000 clones listed, over 75% are singletons. CDR3 length equals 15 residues. CDR1 MNHNS and CDR2 SASEGT come from the germline V gene. Trimming cost V 1 base and J 4 bases; bases outside gene matches: 6.

The material sequenced was PBMCs or T cells enriched from blood (not recorded which). The clonotype comes from a woman younger than 35 who had recovered from COVID-19. The rearrangement joins TRBV6-1 to TRBJ2-7, with 8 bases matching TRBD1. CDR3 residues: CASSEGTGSIYEQYF. As DNA, the CDR3 is TGTGCCAGCAGTGAAGGGACAGGGAGTATTTACGAGCAGTACTTC.